The 16 T cell receptor beta chains in this list originate from one sample, sequenced in a study of T cell changes during pregnancy in multiple sclerosis. Clones were sequenced by immunoSEQ multiplex PCR, and TCRdb holds only the in-frame ones, with some missing. The sample gives approximately 44,000 clones, approximately 92% of which show up once; 0.7% is in the top ten. Material: CD4+ T cells from peripheral blood mononuclear cells, obtained before pregnancy. Receptors were obtained from a female donor with multiple sclerosis, enrolled in a pregnancy study.

The chain recombines TRBV5-5 with TRBJ1-6; no definite D call. With 0 bases removed from V and 10 bases from J, the gap between germline ends came to 8 bases. Germline V lookup: CDR1 SGHKS, CDR2 YYEKEE (reference sequence). This CDR3 is 13 amino acids long. The CDR3 nucleotides read TGTGCCAGCAGCTTGGTTACTAACTCACCCCTCCACTTT. This gives the protein CASSLVTNSPLHF. Full variable domain (outside the CDR3, taken from reference TRBV5-5 and TRBJ1-6): DAGVTQSPTHLIKTRGQQVTLRCSPISGHKSVSWYQQVLGQGPQFIFQYYEKEERGRGNFPDRFSARQFPNYSSELNVNALLLGDSALYLCASSLVTNSPLHFGNGTRLTVT.

The CDR3 is CASTRSRGDYNSPLHF. CDR3 in DNA: TGTGCCAGCACCCGTTCCAGGGGCGACTATAATTCACCCCTCCACTTT. The chain uses TRBV6-6 and TRBJ1-6, with D perhaps matching TRBD1 (6 bases). Germline V gene sequence: CDR1 MNHNY, CDR2 SVGAGI (reference sequence). This CDR3 has 16 residues. The V gene lost 7 bases and the J gene lost 3 bases, with 16 bases spanning the gap.

This sequence joins TRBV10-3 and TRBJ2-3; 10 bases are a match to TRBD2. The CDR3 contains 16 residues. Germline V gene data show CDR1 as ENHRY and CDR2 as SYGVKD. V shed 1 base and J 4 bases; nucleotides not matched to a gene: 5. The CDR3 is CAISELAGGSADTQYF. CDR3 coding DNA: TGTGCCATCAGTGAGTTAGCGGGAGGTAGTGCAGATACGCAGTATTTT.

The chain is built from TRBV5-1 and TRBJ2-7, with 8 bases that match TRBD2. Germline CDR1 and CDR2: SGHRS and YFSETQ. This CDR3 contains 16 residues. V was pared by 0 bases and J by 5 bases, with 10 bases of the junction left unmatched. CDR3 residues: CASSLGREAPGNEQYF. The DNA of the CDR3 is TGCGCCAGCAGCTTGGGGCGGGAGGCACCGGGGAACGAGCAGTACTTC.

This rearrangement joins TRBV2 to TRBJ1-5, with TRBD1 identical over 8 bases. With 7 bases clipped from V and 7 bases from J, the junction kept 15 bases outside the gene matches. The CDR3 extends over 16 amino acids. The germline V gene has CDR1 SNHLY and CDR2 FYNNEI. The CDR3 nucleotides are TGTGCCAGCAAGGGGGACAGGAGGGCCGCGTGGCAGCCCCAGCATTTT. This sequence encodes CASKGDRRAAWQPQHF.

The chain links TRBV7-8 to TRBJ1-1; tentatively, D is TRBD1 (6 bases). The CDR3 length is 13 residues. V lost 5 bases and J 6 bases, leaving 13 bases between the germline ends. Germline values: CDR1 SGHVS, CDR2 FQNEAQ. The CDR3 region has the DNA TGTGCCAGCAGCCTCGCAGGGGTGGCTGAAGCTTTCTTT. Translation: CASSLAGVAEAFF.

J is TRBJ2-1 and V is TRBV2; TRBD1 aligns across 10 bases. This CDR3 region has 13 residues. From germline, CDR1 is SNHLY and CDR2 FYNNEI. V was clipped by 5 bases and J by 9 bases; unmatched bases: 4. CDR3 DNA: TGTGCCAGCAGTTGGGACAGGGGAAGTGAGCAGTTCTTC. Protein: CASSWDRGSEQFF.

The gene calls are TRBV7-3 and TRBJ1-1; 8 positions agree with TRBD1. CDR1 and CDR2 (germline): SGHTA, FQGTGA. J lost 4 bases, V lost 7 bases, and 11 bases had no gene match. The CDR3 has 15 amino acids. CDR3 nucleotides: TGTGCCAGCACCCTCGCAGGGGGCCTGGTCACTGAAGCTTTCTTT. This translates into CASTLAGGLVTEAFF.

V gene TRBV28 combines with J gene TRBJ1-1, with D hard to call. CDR1 and CDR2 from the germline V gene are MDHEN and SYDVKM. The CDR3 is made up of 14 amino acids. V lost 4 bases, J lost 4 bases, and 13 bases lay in between. The CDR3 DNA reads as TGTGCCAGCAGTTCACCACAGTGGTCCACTGAAGCTTTCTTT. It specifies CASSSPQWSTEAFF. Full variable domain (outside the CDR3, taken from reference TRBV28 and TRBJ1-1): DVKVTQSSRYLVKRTGEKVFLECVQDMDHENMFWYRQDPGLGLRLIYFSYDVKMKEKGDIPEGYSVSREKKERFSLILESASTNQTSMYLCASSSPQWSTEAFFGQGTRLTVV.

The V call is TRBV18, the J call TRBJ1-2; weak D call: TRBD1 (5 bases). V lost 3 bases to trimming and J lost 4 bases, with 12 bases between them. The CDR3 is 14 amino acids. Per germline, CDR1 KGHSH and CDR2 LQKENI. The DNA for the CDR3 is TGTGCCAGCTCACCCTCGACAGCCTCCTATGGCTACACCTTC. This codes for CASSPSTASYGYTF.

The chain combines TRBV2 with TRBJ1-3; perhaps TRBD1 as D (5 bases). V gave up 3 bases and J gave up 2 bases, with 8 bases separating them. The CDR3 is 14 amino acids. CDR1 and CDR2 (germline): SNHLY, FYNNEI. CDR3 in amino acids: CASSDPGTGNTIYF. In DNA, the CDR3 is TGTGCCAGCAGTGATCCAGGGACTGGAAACACCATATATTTT.

This sequence joins TRBV9 and TRBJ2-2, with 7 nucleotides matching TRBD1. This CDR3 spans 14 amino acids. The junction had 4 bases not matched to a gene; V was cut back by 4 bases and J by 4 bases. Germline V CDR1 and CDR2: SGDLS, YYNGEE. The CDR3 sequence: CASSRTGGTGELFF. CDR3 nucleotides: TGTGCCAGCAGCCGGACAGGAGGCACCGGGGAGCTGTTTTTT. The full variable domain, rest sourced from reference TRBV9 and TRBJ2-2, is DSGVTQTPKHLITATGQRVTLRCSPRSGDLSVYWYQQSLDQGLQFLIQYYNGEERAKGNILERFSAQQFPDLHSELNLSSLELGDSALYFCASSRTGGTGELFFGEGSRLTVL.

The V and J genes are TRBV27 and TRBJ2-1; TRBD2 matches at 10 bases. Germline V gene lookup returns CDR1 MNHEY and CDR2 SMNVEV (reference sequence). This CDR3 is 17 amino acids long. Germline trimming cut 5 bases from V and 8 bases from J; bases unmatched to any gene: 15. This CDR3 reads CASSPIGRSSGGHEQFF. The CDR3 region has the DNA TGTGCCAGCAGTCCAATCGGTCGGTCTAGCGGGGGTCATGAGCAGTTCTTC.

The chain carries TRBV28 and TRBJ1-1; D is ambiguous. The CDR3 has 12 amino acids. Germline CDR1 reads MDHEN; CDR2 reads SYDVKM. V lost 2 bases and J lost 6, with 7 bases in between. Here the CDR3 reads CASSLEAPEAFF. CDR3 DNA sequence: TGTGCCAGCAGTTTAGAGGCGCCTGAAGCTTTCTTT.

The genes are TRBV30 and TRBJ1-1, with 9 positions matching TRBD1. The CDR3 contains 12 residues. From germline, CDR1 is GTSNPN and CDR2 SVGIG (reference sequence). Trimming took 5 bases from V and 4 from J; bases not matched to a gene: 2. DNA of the CDR3: TGTGCCTGGGGGGACAGGGTCACTGAAGCTTTCTTT. It specifies CAWGDRVTEAFF.

This rearrangement joins TRBV2 to TRBJ1-2; weak D call: TRBD1 (6 bases). Germline CDR1 and CDR2: SNHLY and FYNNEI. CDR3 length: 14 residues. The V end lost 5 bases, the J end lost 8 bases, and 18 bases lay between the germline ends. CDR3 DNA: TGTGCCAGCAGTCCTACCGGGACAAGGGTAGGCTACACCTTC. This sequence encodes CASSPTGTRVGYTF.